This T cell receptor (beta chain) was recorded in a study of T cells in Graves' hyperthyroidism and ophthalmopathy. Findings of the study overall: In the analysis, a 13 V-J model separated ophthalmopathy from stable hyperthyroidism. Among clonotypes expanded in thyroid above 0.001, most were also found in blood.

Germline V gives CDR1 ENHRY, CDR2 SYGVKD. The V end was cut by 6 bases, the J end by 5 bases, with 16 bases between. The length of the CDR3 is 14 residues. Diagnoses were made from clinical symptoms, serum measures (thyroxine and TRAb), thyroid ultrasound and orbital computed tomography. PBMCs were sourced from roughly 9.3 ml fresh peripheral blood. This clonotype has ten or more counts. Its antigen is not identified. Amplified TCR beta CDR3 regions derived from RNA transcripts. RT-PCR in the first round (using the HTBI primer set) targeted the TCR CDR3. TCRdb reanalysed the multiplex PCR reads using MiXCR and keeps one entry per CDR3 protein. Of about 520,000 distinct CDR3 sequences in the sample, approximately 25% are singletons; the top ten hold approximately 10%.

The chain links TRBV10-3 to TRBJ1-1; D is undetermined. This TCR derives from a woman aged 25 to 39 with Graves' ophthalmopathy. Input material: blood. CDR3 nucleotide sequence: TGTGCCATCAGAGCCTCGGGGAGGGAGACTGAAGCTTTCTTT. Protein: CAIRASGRETEAFF.